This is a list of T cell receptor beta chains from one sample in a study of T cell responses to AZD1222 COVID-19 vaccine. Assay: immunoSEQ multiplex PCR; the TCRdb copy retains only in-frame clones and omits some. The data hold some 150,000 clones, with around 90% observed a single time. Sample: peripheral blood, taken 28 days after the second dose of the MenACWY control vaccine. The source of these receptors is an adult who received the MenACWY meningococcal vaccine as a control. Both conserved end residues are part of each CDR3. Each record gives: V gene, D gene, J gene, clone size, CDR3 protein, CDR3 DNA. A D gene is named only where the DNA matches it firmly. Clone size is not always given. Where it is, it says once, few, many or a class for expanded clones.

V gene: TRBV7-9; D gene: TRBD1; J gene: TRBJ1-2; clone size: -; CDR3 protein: CASSLGSDRDGYTF; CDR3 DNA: TGTGCCAGCAGCTTAGGATCAGACAGGGACGGCTACACCTTC
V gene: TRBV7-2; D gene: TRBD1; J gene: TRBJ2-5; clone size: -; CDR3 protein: CASSKQGALGETQYF; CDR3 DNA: TGTGCCAGCAGCAAACAGGGGGCGCTGGGTGAGACCCAGTACTTC
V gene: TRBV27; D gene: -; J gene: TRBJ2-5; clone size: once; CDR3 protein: CASSFFGRRETQYF; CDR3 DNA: TGTGCCAGCAGTTTTTTTGGGAGAAGAGAGACCCAGTACTTC
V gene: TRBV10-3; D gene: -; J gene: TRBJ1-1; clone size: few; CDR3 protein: CAISEMGQGAFF; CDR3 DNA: TGTGCCATCAGCGAGATGGGACAAGGAGCTTTCTTT
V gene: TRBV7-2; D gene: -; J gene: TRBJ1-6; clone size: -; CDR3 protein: CASSLVRGNNSPLHF; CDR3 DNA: TGTGCCAGCAGCTTAGTCCGGGGCAATAATTCACCCCTCCACTTT
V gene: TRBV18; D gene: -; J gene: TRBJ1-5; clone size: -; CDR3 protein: CASSPLAGLLQPQHF; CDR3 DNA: TGTGCCAGCTCACCACTTGCGGGGCTTCTCCAGCCCCAGCATTTT
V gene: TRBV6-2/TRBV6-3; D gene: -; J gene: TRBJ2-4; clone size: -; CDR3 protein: CASSYSGGLNIQYF; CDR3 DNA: TGTGCCAGCAGTTACTCAGGAGGGTTAAACATTCAGTACTTC
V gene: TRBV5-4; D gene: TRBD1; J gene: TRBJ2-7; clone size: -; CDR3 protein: CASSEGTGGGFYEQYF; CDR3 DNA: TGTGCCAGCAGCGAAGGGACAGGGGGCGGTTTCTACGAGCAGTACTTC
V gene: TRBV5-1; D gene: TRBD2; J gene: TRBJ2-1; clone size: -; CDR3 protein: CASSLSGGAVNEQFF; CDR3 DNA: TGCGCCAGCAGCCTTAGCGGGGGGGCCGTCAATGAGCAGTTCTTC
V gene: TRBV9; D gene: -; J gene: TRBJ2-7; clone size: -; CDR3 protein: CASSVGGNPDEQYF; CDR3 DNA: TGTGCCAGCAGCGTAGGAGGGAATCCGGACGAGCAGTACTTC
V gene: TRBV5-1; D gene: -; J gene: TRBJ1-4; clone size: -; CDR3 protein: CASSFMDSGRYGNEKLFF; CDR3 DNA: TGCGCCAGCAGCTTCATGGACTCCGGACGGTATGGTAATGAAAAACTGTTTTTT
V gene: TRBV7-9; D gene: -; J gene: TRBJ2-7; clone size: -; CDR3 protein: CASSFGTGREQYF; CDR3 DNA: TGTGCCAGCAGCTTTGGTACGGGCCGCGAGCAGTACTTC
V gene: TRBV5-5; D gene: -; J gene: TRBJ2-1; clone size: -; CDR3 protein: CASSLVSQGLNEQFF; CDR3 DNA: TGTGCCAGCAGCTTGGTTTCTCAGGGACTCAATGAGCAGTTCTTC
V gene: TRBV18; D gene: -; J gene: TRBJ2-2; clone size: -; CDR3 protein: CASSPRGPGTGELFF; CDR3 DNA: TGTGCCAGCTCACCACGGGGCCCGGGCACCGGGGAGCTGTTTTTT
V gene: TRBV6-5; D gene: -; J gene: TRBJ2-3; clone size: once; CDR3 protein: CASSYQGAVTDTQYF; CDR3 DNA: TGTGCCAGCAGTTACCAAGGAGCAGTCACAGATACGCAGTATTTT
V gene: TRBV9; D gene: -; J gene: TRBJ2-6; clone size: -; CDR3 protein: CASSGPDQAGANVLTF; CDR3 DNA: TGTGCCAGCAGCGGGCCCGATCAAGCTGGGGCCAACGTCCTGACTTTC
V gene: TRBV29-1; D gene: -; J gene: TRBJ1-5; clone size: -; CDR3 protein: CSVVTDSNQPQHF; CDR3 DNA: TGCAGCGTTGTAACAGATAGCAATCAGCCCCAGCATTTT
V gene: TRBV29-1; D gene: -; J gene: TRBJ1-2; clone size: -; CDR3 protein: CSVRLGGYTF; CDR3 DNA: TGCAGCGTTCGCCTTGGAGGCTACACCTTC
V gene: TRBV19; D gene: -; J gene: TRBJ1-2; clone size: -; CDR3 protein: CASKSRTSNYGYTF; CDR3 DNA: TGTGCCAGTAAGAGCAGGACCTCTAACTATGGCTACACCTTC
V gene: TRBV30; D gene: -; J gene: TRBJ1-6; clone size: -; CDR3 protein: CASDSLLGSPLHF; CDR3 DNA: TGTGCCTCCGATTCCCTCCTGGGTTCACCCCTCCACTTT
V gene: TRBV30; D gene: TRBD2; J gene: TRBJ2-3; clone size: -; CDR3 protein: CAWSPGLAADTQYF; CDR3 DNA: TGTGCCTGGAGTCCAGGACTAGCCGCAGATACGCAGTATTTT
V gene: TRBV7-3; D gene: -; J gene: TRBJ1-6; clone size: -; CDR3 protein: CASTPGTRGSPLHF; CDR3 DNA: TGTGCCAGCACCCCCGGGACCAGGGGTTCACCCCTCCACTTT
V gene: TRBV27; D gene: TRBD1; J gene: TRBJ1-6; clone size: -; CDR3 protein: CASSSTRRGLSYNSPLHF; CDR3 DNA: TGTGCCAGCAGTTCCACTCGCAGGGGGCTCTCCTATAATTCACCCCTCCACTTT
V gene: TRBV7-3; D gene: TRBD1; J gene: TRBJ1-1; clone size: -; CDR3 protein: CASSLDRHTEAFF; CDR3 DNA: TGTGCCAGCAGCTTGGACAGGCACACTGAAGCTTTCTTT
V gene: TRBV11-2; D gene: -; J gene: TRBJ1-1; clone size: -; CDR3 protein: CASSLGPGYHTTEAFF; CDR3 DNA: TGTGCCAGCAGCTTAGGACCAGGGTATCATACCACTGAAGCTTTCTTT
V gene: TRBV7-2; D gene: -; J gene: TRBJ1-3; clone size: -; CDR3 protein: CASSSDSSGNTIYF; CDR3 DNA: TGTGCCAGCAGCTCGGACAGCTCTGGAAACACCATATATTTT
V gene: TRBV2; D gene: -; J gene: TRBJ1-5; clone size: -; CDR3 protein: CASSERTGPGDNQPQHF; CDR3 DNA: TGTGCCAGCAGTGAACGTACAGGGCCCGGGGACAATCAGCCCCAGCATTTT
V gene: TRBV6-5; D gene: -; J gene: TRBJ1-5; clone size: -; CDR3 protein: CASRLGYNQPQHF; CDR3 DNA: TGTGCCAGCAGATTAGGGTACAATCAGCCCCAGCATTTT
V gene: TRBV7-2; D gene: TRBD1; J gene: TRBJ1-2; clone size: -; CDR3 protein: CASSSNRGPAYGYTF; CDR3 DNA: TGTGCCAGCAGCTCGAACAGGGGGCCCGCCTATGGCTACACCTTC
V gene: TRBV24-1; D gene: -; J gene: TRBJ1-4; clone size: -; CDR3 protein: CATSGSGQGNEKLFF; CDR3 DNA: TGTGCCACCAGTGGGTCTGGGCAGGGGAATGAAAAACTGTTTTTT
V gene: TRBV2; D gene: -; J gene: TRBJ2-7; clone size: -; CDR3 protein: CASRGLSYEQYF; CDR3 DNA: TGTGCCAGCAGGGGGCTATCCTACGAGCAGTACTTC
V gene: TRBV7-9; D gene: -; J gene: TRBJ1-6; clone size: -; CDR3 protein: CASSLEGNSPLHF; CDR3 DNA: TGTGCCAGCAGCTTGGAGGGGAATTCACCCCTCCACTTT
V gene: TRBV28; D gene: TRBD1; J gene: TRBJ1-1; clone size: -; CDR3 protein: CAIRRDRVNTEAFF; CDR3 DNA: TGTGCCATCCGCCGAGACAGGGTGAACACTGAAGCTTTCTTT
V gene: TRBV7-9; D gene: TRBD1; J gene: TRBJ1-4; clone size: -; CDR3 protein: CASSSDRDFEKLFF; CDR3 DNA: TGTGCCAGCAGCTCGGACAGGGACTTTGAAAAACTGTTTTTT
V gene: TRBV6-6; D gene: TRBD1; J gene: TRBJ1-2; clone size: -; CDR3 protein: CASSRQGANYGYTF; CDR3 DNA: TGTGCCAGCTCGAGACAGGGGGCGAACTATGGCTACACCTTC
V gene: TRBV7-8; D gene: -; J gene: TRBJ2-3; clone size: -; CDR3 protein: CASSLAPAKDTQYF; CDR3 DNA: TGTGCCAGCAGCTTAGCGCCGGCGAAAGATACGCAGTATTTT
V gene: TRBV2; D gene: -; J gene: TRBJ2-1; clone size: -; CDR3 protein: CATDLAVRNEQFF; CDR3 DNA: TGTGCCACGGACTTGGCGGTCAGGAATGAGCAGTTCTTC
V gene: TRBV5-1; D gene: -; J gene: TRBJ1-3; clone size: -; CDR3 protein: CASTSGNTIYF; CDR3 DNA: TGCGCCAGCACCTCTGGAAACACCATATATTTT
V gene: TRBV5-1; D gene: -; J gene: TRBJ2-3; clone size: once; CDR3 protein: CASSLGSSTDTQYF; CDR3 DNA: TGCGCCAGCAGCTTGGGATCTAGCACAGATACGCAGTATTTT
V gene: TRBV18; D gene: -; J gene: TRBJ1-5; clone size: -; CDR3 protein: CASSHRDSNQPQHF; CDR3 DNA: TGTGCCAGCTCACACAGGGATAGCAATCAGCCCCAGCATTTT
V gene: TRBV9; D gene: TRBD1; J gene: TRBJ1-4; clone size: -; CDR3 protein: CASSVGTGGYNEKLFF; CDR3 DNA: TGTGCCAGCAGCGTAGGGACAGGGGGCTATAATGAAAAACTGTTTTTT
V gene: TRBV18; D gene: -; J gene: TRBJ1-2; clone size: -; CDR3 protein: CASSPDSLRGYTF; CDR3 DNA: TGTGCCAGCTCACCCGACAGTCTAAGAGGCTACACCTTC